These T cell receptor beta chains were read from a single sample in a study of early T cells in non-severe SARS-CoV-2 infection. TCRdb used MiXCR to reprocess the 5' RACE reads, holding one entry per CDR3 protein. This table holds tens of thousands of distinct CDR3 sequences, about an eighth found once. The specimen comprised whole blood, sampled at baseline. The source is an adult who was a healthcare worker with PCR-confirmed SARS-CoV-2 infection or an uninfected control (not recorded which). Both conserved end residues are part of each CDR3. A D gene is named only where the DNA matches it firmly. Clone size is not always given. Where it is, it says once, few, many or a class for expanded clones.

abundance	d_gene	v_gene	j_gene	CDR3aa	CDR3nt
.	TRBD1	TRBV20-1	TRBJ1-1	CSARKPGQGSNTEAFF	TGCAGTGCTAGAAAACCGGGACAGGGATCCAACACTGAAGCTTTCTTT
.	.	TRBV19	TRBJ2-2	CASSISGANTGELFF	TGTGCCAGTAGTATTTCAGGGGCGAACACCGGGGAGCTGTTTTTT
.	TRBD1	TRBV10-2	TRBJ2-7	CASSQGQGRYEQYF	TGCGCCAGCAGCCAGGGACAGGGGCGCTACGAGCAGTACTTC
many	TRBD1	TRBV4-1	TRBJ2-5	CASSQGRDRGRVTETQYF	TGCGCCAGCAGCCAAGGCCGGGACAGGGGGCGAGTGACGGAGACCCAGTACTTC
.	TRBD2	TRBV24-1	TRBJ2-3	CATSDLIAGGTDTQYF	TGTGCCACCAGTGATTTGATAGCGGGGGGAACAGATACGCAGTATTTT
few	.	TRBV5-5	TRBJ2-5	CASSLWGETQYF	TGTGCCAGCAGCTTGTGGGGGGAGACCCAGTACTTC
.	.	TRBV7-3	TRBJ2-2	CASRPGAGPTGELFF	TGTGCCAGCAGACCCGGGGCAGGGCCCACCGGGGAGCTGTTTTTT
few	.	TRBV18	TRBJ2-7	CASSPVSPAYEQYF	TGTGCCAGCTCACCAGTTAGTCCCGCCTACGAGCAGTACTTC
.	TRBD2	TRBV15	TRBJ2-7	CATSRDLGGTEQYF	TGTGCCACCAGCAGAGATCTGGGAGGGACCGAGCAGTACTTC
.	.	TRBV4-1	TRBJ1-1	CASSQTWNTEAFF	TGCGCCAGCAGCCAGACATGGAACACTGAAGCTTTCTTT
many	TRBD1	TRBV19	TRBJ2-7	CASSTLDRPYEQYF	TGTGCCAGTAGTACCTTGGACAGGCCTTACGAGCAGTACTTC
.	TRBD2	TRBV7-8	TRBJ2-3	CASRNSGGFTDTQYF	TGTGCCAGCAGAAATAGCGGGGGCTTCACAGATACGCAGTATTTT
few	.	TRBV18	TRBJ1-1	CASSPSVESTEAFF	TGTGCCAGCTCACCCTCGGTGGAGAGCACTGAAGCTTTCTTT
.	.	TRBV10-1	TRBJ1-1	CASSESGSSGALAFF	TGCGCCAGCAGTGAGTCGGGCAGTTCGGGCGCCTTGGCTTTCTTT
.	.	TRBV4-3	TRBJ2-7	CASSQDAGAGEQYF	TGCGCCAGCAGCCAGGATGCGGGGGCCGGGGAGCAGTACTTC
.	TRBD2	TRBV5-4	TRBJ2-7	CASSLERGRDPYEQYF	TGTGCCAGCAGCTTGGAGAGAGGGAGGGACCCTTACGAGCAGTACTTC
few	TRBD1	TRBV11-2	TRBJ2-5	CASSISQGQETQYF	TGTGCCAGCAGCATATCACAGGGGCAAGAGACCCAGTACTTC
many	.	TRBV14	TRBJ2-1	CASSRGAGHNEQFF	TGTGCCAGCAGCCGGGGAGCAGGACACAATGAGCAGTTCTTC
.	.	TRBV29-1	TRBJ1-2	CSVDTFGTSNYGYTF	TGCAGCGTTGATACTTTCGGGACAAGTAACTATGGCTACACCTTC
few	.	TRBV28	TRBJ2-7	CASSFSGTAYEQYF	TGTGCCAGCAGTTTTAGCGGGACAGCCTACGAGCAGTACTTC
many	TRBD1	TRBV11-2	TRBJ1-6	CASREQGNNSPLHF	TGTGCCAGCAGGGAACAGGGGAACAATTCACCCCTCCACTTT
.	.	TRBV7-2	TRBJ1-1	CASSFYAGDTEAFF	TGTGCCAGCAGCTTTTATGCAGGGGACACTGAAGCTTTCTTT
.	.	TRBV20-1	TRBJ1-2	CSARGRRPHSYTF	TGCAGTGCTAGAGGGCGGCGCCCTCACAGCTACACCTTC
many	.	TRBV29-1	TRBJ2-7	CSVEGDGFSYEQYF	TGCAGCGTTGAAGGGGACGGATTCTCCTACGAGCAGTACTTC
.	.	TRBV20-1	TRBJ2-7	CSARALTLVTYEQYF	TGCAGTGCTAGAGCCCTCACCCTAGTTACCTACGAGCAGTACTTC
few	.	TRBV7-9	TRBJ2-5	CASSLFRGVEETQYF	TGTGCCAGCAGCTTGTTTAGAGGGGTTGAGGAGACCCAGTACTTC
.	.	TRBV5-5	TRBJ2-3	CASSLGHITDTQYF	TGTGCCAGCAGCCTCGGACACATCACAGATACGCAGTATTTT
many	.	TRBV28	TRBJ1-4	CASSLSFRLEKLFF	TGTGCCAGCAGTTTATCATTCAGGCTTGAAAAACTGTTTTTT
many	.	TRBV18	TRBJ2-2	CASSRDATEELFF	TGTGCCAGCTCACGGGACGCCACCGAGGAGCTGTTTTTT
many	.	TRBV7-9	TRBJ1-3	CASSRAISGNTIYF	TGTGCCAGCAGCCGTGCTATCTCTGGAAACACCATATATTTT